This T cell receptor (beta chain) was retrieved from a study of technical replicates of blood from a handful of donors. Clones were read by immunoSEQ multiplex PCR, and TCRdb kept only the in-frame ones, dropping some. This table holds some 64,000 clones, around 93% found once. Trimming cost V 3 bases and J 2 bases, with 10 bases left between them. The germline V gene encodes CDR1 SNHLY and CDR2 FYNNEI. The CDR3 contains 14 residues. The receptor's source is a human donor in good health. Some clones in this sample may be carry-over from other donors' samples. The sample was PBMCs. The V gene is TRBV2, the J gene TRBJ2-5; D gene uncertain. The CDR3 coding sequence is TGTGCCAGCAGTGAGTTGACACAACAAGAGACCCAGTACTTC. It encodes CASSELTQQETQYF.